Shown below are 30 T cell receptor beta chains from a single sample sequenced in a study of blood T cells in healthy people across ages. A sample-barcoded 5' primer and a J-beta primer mix were used in a second PCR of roughly 6 to 11 cycles. TCRdb re-called the 5' RACE reads through MiXCR, storing one row per CDR3 protein. The table includes some 900,000 distinct CDR3 sequences, less than 35% detected once. Sequencing input: blood. These receptors came from an elderly woman in good health.

Many counts were recorded for this clonotype. The chain joins TRBV27 to TRBJ2-1, with TRBD2 matching over 9 bases. Trimming removed 2 bases from V and 8 bases from J; junction bases left unmatched: 7. Germline V CDR1 and CDR2: MNHEY, SMNVEV (reference sequence). This CDR3 is 15 amino acids long. CDR3 DNA: TGTGCCAGCAGTTTAATAGCGGGGGCGCGAGATGAGCAGTTCTTC. It specifies CASSLIAGARDEQFF.

In the case of this clonotype: A read error may produce the germline difference seen at one junction end. The J gene is TRBJ2-3, the V gene TRBV11-3; TRBD1 agrees at 9 bases. This CDR3 region has 15 residues. The germline gives CDR1 SGHNT, CDR2 YENEEA. CDR3 in DNA: TGTGCCTGCAGCTTGGGACAGGGAAGCACAGATACGCAGTATTTT. As protein: CACSLGQGSTDTQYF.

In this sample, this clonotype turned up many times. V gene TRBV7-2 combines with J gene TRBJ2-3, with TRBD2 matching over 7 bases. The CDR3 consists of 14 residues. The junction had 5 bases not matched to a gene; V was cut back by 5 bases and J by 3 bases. Germline V gene lookup returns CDR1 SGHTA and CDR2 FQGNSA. The CDR3 DNA sequence: TGTGCCAGCAGCCAGGGACTAACGACAGATACGCAGTATTTT. Translating it yields CASSQGLTTDTQYF.

Regarding this clonotype: This may be a read error: a much more frequent sequence differs by one nucleotide. This CDR3 is CASSYGPGQPGTEVFF. The CDR3 nucleotides read TGTGCCAGCAGTTACGGTCCGGGCCAGCCGGGGACTGAAGTTTTCTTT. V gene TRBV6-5 combines with J gene TRBJ1-1, with TRBD1 as a possible D gene (5 bases). The CDR3 has 16 residues. Germline assignment: CDR1 MNHEY and CDR2 SVGAGI.

This clonotype was detected a few times. This chain uses TRBV10-3 with TRBJ1-6, with D possibly matching TRBD1 (5 bases). This CDR3 contains 13 residues. The V end lost 3 bases, the J end lost 9 bases, and 9 bases lay between the germline ends. Looked up from germline, CDR1 is ENHRY and CDR2 is SYGVKD. CDR3 amino acids: CAISDRERSPLHF. The CDR3 bases are TGTGCCATCAGTGACAGGGAGCGTTCACCCCTCCACTTT.

A note on this clonotype: A much more abundant neighbour one base away suggests this may be a read error. The chain carries TRBV27 and TRBJ2-1; TRBD1 agrees at 12 bases. Per germline, CDR1 MNHEY and CDR2 SMNVEV (reference sequence). Trimming at V came to 5 bases and at J to 13 bases, leaving 15 bases not matched to a gene. This CDR3 has 16 amino acids. The CDR3 bases are TGTGCCAGCAGTCCGGGGACAGGGGGCAGACGGGAGACCCAGTTCTTC. Protein product: CASSPGTGGRRETQFF.

This clonotype came up many times. This chain uses TRBV12-3 or TRBV12-4 with TRBJ2-3, with D perhaps matching TRBD2 (5 bases). The CDR3 sequence is 15 residues long. V gave up 1 base and J gave up 3 bases, with 11 bases separating them. For the CDR3, the DNA is TGTGCCAGCAGTTTAGTTCGAGGGCAAACAGATACGCAGTATTTT. This codes for CASSLVRGQTDTQYF.

This clonotype came up many times. This rearrangement joins TRBV7-9 to TRBJ2-1; 11 nucleotides align to TRBD2. With 5 bases clipped from V and 9 bases from J, the junction kept 9 bases outside the gene matches. The CDR3 loop spans 15 amino acids. Germline V lookup: CDR1 SEHNR, CDR2 FQNEAQ (reference sequence). The CDR3 DNA sequence: TGTGCCAGCAGCCCTGAGACTAGCGGGGTGGCTGAGCAGTTCTTC. Translated, it gives CASSPETSGVAEQFF. Drawing the rest from reference TRBV7-9 and TRBJ2-1, the complete variable domain is DTGVSQNPRHKITKRGQNVTFRCDPISEHNRLYWYRQTLGQGPEFLTYFQNEAQLEKSRLLSDRFSAERPKGSFSTLEIQRTEQGDSAMYLCASSPETSGVAEQFFGPGTRLTVL.

This clonotype was seen repeatedly, ten times or more. The chain joins TRBV4-3 to TRBJ1-2; D might be TRBD1 (5 bases). The CDR3 is 16 amino acids. Germline assignment: CDR1 LGHNA and CDR2 YSLEER. V lost 1 base and J lost 3, with 15 bases in between. CDR3 residues: CASSQVWQGFDYGYTF. CDR3 nucleotides: TGCGCCAGCAGCCAAGTATGGCAGGGCTTCGACTATGGCTACACCTTC.

V is TRBV11-3 and J is TRBJ2-1, with a weak D call TRBD2 (5 bases). The V gene's germline CDR1 is SGHNT and CDR2 YENEEA. V lost 5 bases, J lost 6 bases, and 11 bases lay in between. The CDR3 spans 13 residues. CDR3 sequence reads: CASSKTRFNEQFF. CDR3 sequence (DNA): TGTGCCAGCAGCAAAACTAGGTTCAATGAGCAGTTCTTC.

This clonotype was picked up a small number of times. The V and J genes are TRBV4-3 and TRBJ1-4; TRBD1 might be the D (6 bases). The germline CDR1 and CDR2 sequences are LGHNA and YSLEER. Trimming left V 1 base short and J 8 bases short, with 14 bases between. This CDR3 is 15 amino acids long. The CDR3 spells CASSQAGGGEEKLFF. DNA for the CDR3: TGCGCCAGCAGCCAAGCCGGGGGGGGCGAGGAAAAACTGTTTTTT.

This chain joins TRBV4-3 and TRBJ2-3; D is ambiguous. Looked up from germline, CDR1 is LGHNA and CDR2 is YSLEER. The V end lost 0 bases, the J end lost 0 bases, and 10 bases lay between the germline ends. The CDR3 totals 16 residues. The CDR3 nucleotides read TGCGCCAGCAGCCAAGAACCCACAGTCAGCACAGATACGCAGTATTTT. Protein sequence: CASSQEPTVSTDTQYF.

The CDR3 nucleotides are TGTGCCAGCATCCCGAAGGGAGGGTTTAGCACTGAAGCTTTCTTT. Translating it yields CASIPKGGFSTEAFF. The J gene is TRBJ1-1, the V gene TRBV6-1, with D unclear. Trimming cost V 7 bases and J 4 bases, with 19 bases left between them. The CDR3 is 15 residues long. Germline V gene data show CDR1 as MNHNS and CDR2 as SASEGT.

The V call is TRBV7-2, the J call TRBJ1-2, with D unclear. This CDR3 contains 13 residues. The V end was cut by 6 bases, the J end by 3 bases, with 11 bases between. CDR1 and CDR2 from the germline V gene are SGHTA and FQGNSA. The CDR3 sequence is CASSGGSDYGYTF. For the CDR3, the DNA is TGTGCCAGCAGTGGCGGAAGCGACTATGGCTACACCTTC.

Regarding this clonotype: The junction departs from the called germline gene at one end, perhaps through a read error. The rearrangement links TRBV6-2 or TRBV6-3 to TRBJ1-2, with TRBD1 identical over 7 bases. Germline CDR1 MNHEY, CDR2 SVGEGT. The CDR3 has 14 residues. CDR3 nucleotides: TGTACCAGCAAAAAGACAGGGACAGACTATGGCTACACCTTC. Translated, it gives CTSKKTGTDYGYTF.

On this clonotype: A much larger clone lies one base from this, so it may be a read error. The CDR3: CASSYSKMGARQGRYGYTF. DNA for the CDR3: TGTGCCAGCAGTTACTCGAAAATGGGGGCCCGACAGGGGCGCTATGGCTACACCTTC. The chain couples TRBV6-2 or TRBV6-3 to TRBJ1-2; 8 bases fit TRBD1. CDR1 and CDR2 (germline): MNHEY, SVGEGT. V dropped 0 bases and J dropped 4; count of bases not matched to a gene: 16. CDR3 size: 19 residues.

This clonotype was found a few times. The chain combines TRBV20-1 with TRBJ1-5; D is ambiguous. Deletions cut 0 bases from V and 5 bases from J, with 20 bases between. The CDR3 runs 17 residues. Per germline, CDR1 DFQATT and CDR2 SNEGSKA (reference sequence). Here the CDR3 reads CSARDQFGVGGDQPQHF. The CDR3 DNA reads TGCAGTGCTAGAGATCAGTTTGGAGTCGGAGGCGATCAGCCCCAGCATTTT.

This clonotype was detected many times. The V gene is TRBV12-3 or TRBV12-4, the J gene TRBJ1-1; 7 nucleotides match TRBD1. The CDR3 runs to 12 residues. The V segment lost 7 bases and the J segment 3 bases; nucleotides outside the gene matches: 2. CDR3 nucleotide sequence: TGTGCCAGCAATGACAGGGACACTGAAGCTTTCTTT. Protein: CASNDRDTEAFF.

The chain joins TRBV6-5 to TRBJ1-5; D gene uncertain. V was shortened by 4 bases and J by 4 bases, with 17 bases between the two germline ends. The CDR3 covers 16 residues. CDR1 and CDR2 (germline): MNHEY, SVGAGI. The CDR3 reads CASSSYRPTENQPQHF. CDR3 DNA: TGTGCCAGCAGTTCCTATCGCCCGACGGAAAATCAGCCCCAGCATTTT.

The chain has TRBV2 and TRBJ1-6; TRBD1 agrees at 8 bases. Germline loops: CDR1 SNHLY, CDR2 FYNNEI. V was pared by 6 bases and J by 6 bases, with 7 bases of the junction left unmatched. The CDR3 runs to 15 residues. The CDR3 reads CASRTLGQVNSPLHF. For the CDR3, the DNA is TGTGCCAGCAGGACCTTGGGACAGGTTAATTCACCCCTCCACTTT.

This clonotype appeared a few times. The V and J genes are TRBV24-1 and TRBJ1-2; D possibly corresponds to TRBD1 (5 bases). The germline V gene has CDR1 KGHDR and CDR2 SFDVKD. The germline V and J ends were trimmed by 3 bases and 3 bases, with 16 bases remaining between them. The CDR3 is 16 amino acids. In DNA, the CDR3 is TGTGCCACCAGTGATGGGGACCACGCAGGACACTATGGCTACACCTTC. Protein sequence: CATSDGDHAGHYGYTF.

This clonotype has at least ten counts. This chain joins TRBV7-6 and TRBJ2-1; 10 bases align to TRBD1. The V and J ends lost 5 bases and 6 bases, in that order; junction bases with no gene match: 7. Germline CDR1 and CDR2: SGHVS and FNYEAQ. This CDR3 is 15 amino acids long. CDR3 sequence reads: CASSLGQGGFNEQFF. CDR3 bases: TGTGCCAGCAGCCTCGGACAGGGGGGATTCAATGAGCAGTTCTTC.

The chain combines TRBV7-2 with TRBJ2-3; no clear D. CDR1 is SGHTA and CDR2 is FQGNSA in the germline V gene. V was pared by 4 bases and J by 4 bases, with 12 bases between. The CDR3 runs 14 residues. In DNA, the CDR3 is TGTGCCAGCAGCTCCCCCCGTCACCCAGATACGCAGTATTTT. Encoded protein: CASSSPRHPDTQYF. The full variable domain, rest sourced from reference TRBV7-2 and TRBJ2-3, is GAGVSQSPSNKVTEKGKDVELRCDPISGHTALYWYRQSLGQGLEFLIYFQGNSAPDKSGLPSDRFSAERTGGSVSTLTIQRTQQEDSAVYLCASSSPRHPDTQYFGPGTRLTVL.

Notes on this clonotype: A read error may be the cause here, since a much bigger clone is one base away. The chain joins TRBV7-2 to TRBJ1-2, with a possible D match to TRBD1 (5 bases). The CDR3 loop spans 15 amino acids. Germline loops: CDR1 SGHTA, CDR2 FQGNSA. V was pared by 5 bases and J by 7 bases, with 20 bases between. In DNA, the CDR3 is TGTGCCAGCAGCCAGGAGCCGGGACTTTTGTCTGGCTACACCTTC. Its translation: CASSQEPGLLSGYTF. Full variable domain (outside the CDR3, taken from reference TRBV7-2 and TRBJ1-2): GAGVSQSPSNKVTEKGKDVELRCDPISGHTALYWYRQSLGQGLEFLIYFQGNSAPDKSGLPSDRFSAERTGGSVSTLTIQRTQQEDSAVYLCASSQEPGLLSGYTFGSGTRLTVV.

This clonotype was found many times. V gene TRBV4-1 combines with J gene TRBJ2-5; D not resolved. V gave up 1 base and J gave up 4 bases, with 16 bases separating them. CDR1 and CDR2 from the germline V gene are MGHRA and YSYEKL. CDR3 size: 16 residues. The CDR3 DNA sequence: TGCGCCAGCAGCCAAGTGGGGATGCGTCAGCGAGAGACCCAGTACTTC. Residues: CASSQVGMRQRETQYF.

This chain uses TRBV25-1 with TRBJ1-4; D gene unclear. The CDR3 runs to 14 residues. Trimming removed 4 bases from V and 6 bases from J, with 12 bases in between. Germline values: CDR1 MGHDK, CDR2 SYGVNS. Here the CDR3 DNA reads TGTGCCAGCAGTGTTTCCGGGCCTCATGAAAAACTGTTTTTT. This translates into CASSVSGPHEKLFF.

This clonotype was detected ten times or more. The V gene is TRBV7-6, the J gene TRBJ2-3, with 7 bases fitting TRBD2. The germline V gene encodes CDR1 SGHVS and CDR2 FNYEAQ. The CDR3 has 13 residues. Trimming at V came to 6 bases and at J to 4 bases, leaving 4 bases not matched to a gene. The CDR3 region has the DNA TGTGCCAGCAGTCGCCGGGGGGCAGATACGCAGTATTTT. Its protein is CASSRRGADTQYF.

This clonotype has a handful of counts. This chain uses TRBV24-1 with TRBJ1-2; the D gene is possibly TRBD1 (6 bases). Trimming left V 4 bases short and J 6 bases short, with 14 bases between. The CDR3 is 14 amino acids. Per germline, CDR1 KGHDR and CDR2 SFDVKD. For the CDR3, the DNA is TGTGCCACCAGTGACGAACAGGGAATCCATGGCTACACCTTC. Translating it yields CATSDEQGIHGYTF.

This clonotype was seen many times. The V gene is TRBV25-1, the J gene TRBJ2-3; no clear D gene. There are 14 residues in the CDR3. Trimming removed 5 bases from V and 4 bases from J, with 13 bases in between. From germline, CDR1 is MGHDK and CDR2 SYGVNS. CDR3 amino acids: CASSPPASADTQYF. CDR3 in DNA: TGTGCCAGCAGTCCCCCAGCATCGGCAGATACGCAGTATTTT. The variable domain in full, with the rest retrieved from reference TRBV25-1 and TRBJ2-3, is EADIYQTPRYLVIGTGKKITLECSQTMGHDKMYWYQQDPGMELHLIHYSYGVNSTEKGDLSSESTVSRIRTEHFPLTLESARPSHTSQYLCASSPPASADTQYFGPGTRLTVL.

The chain uses TRBV4-3 and TRBJ1-1, with 8 bases matching TRBD1. V was pared by 0 bases and J by 9 bases, with 12 bases of the junction left unmatched. The CDR3 runs to 16 residues. Per germline, CDR1 LGHNA and CDR2 YSLEER. The CDR3 nucleotides read TGCGCCAGCAGCCAAGAAACAGGCCAGGGGGCTCGTAAAGCTTTCTTT. Amino acid sequence: CASSQETGQGARKAFF.